These T cell receptor beta chains were read from a single sample in a study of cytomegalovirus exposure and HLA in healthy donors. The table came from immunoSEQ multiplex PCR; TCRdb's copy has only in-frame clones and leaves some out. The sample has 55,000 to 85,000 clones; around 78% are singletons. The material sequenced was PBMCs. The receptor set was obtained from a man aged 18 to 35 in good health and CMV-seropositive. Each CDR3 is given with its conserved first and last residue. The D gene is left open where the match is weak. The size of a clone is reported for some rows only, either as once, few or many, or as a class for expanded clones.

-,14,TRBJ1-2,TRBD1,TRBV7-9,TGTGCCAGCAGCCCCGGGACAGCGAACTATGGCTACACCTTC,CASSPGTANYGYTF
-,13,TRBJ1-1,-,TRBV7-3,TGTGCCAGCAGCCCACAGAGAGACACTGAAGCTTTCTTT,CASSPQRDTEAFF
-,14,TRBJ2-3,TRBD2,TRBV9,TGTGCCAGCAGCGTAGCTACTAGCGGAGGTACGCAGTATTTT,CASSVATSGGTQYF
-,14,TRBJ2-7,-,TRBV7-2,TGTGCCAGCAGCTTGGGGACGGGGGCCTACGAGCAGTACTTC,CASSLGTGAYEQYF
-,14,TRBJ2-3,TRBD2,TRBV5-1,TGCGCCAGCAACTCCGGGACTACGGAAGATACGCAGTATTTT,CASNSGTTEDTQYF
-,12,TRBJ2-7,TRBD1,TRBV6-5,TGTGCCAGCAGTTCGACAGGGTCCGAGCAGTACTTC,CASSSTGSEQYF
-,12,TRBJ1-2,-,TRBV30,TGTGCCTGGAGTTCAACAGGCTATGGCTACACCTTC,CAWSSTGYGYTF
-,13,TRBJ1-2,-,TRBV28,TGTGCCAGCGGGAGGGCGACGGTTTATGGCTACACCTTC,CASGRATVYGYTF
-,19,TRBJ2-7,TRBD2,TRBV4-1,TGCGCCAGCAGCCAAGATAGGGAGCGGGAGGTCCCCCGAGCCTACGAGCAGTACTTC,CASSQDREREVPRAYEQYF
-,13,TRBJ2-5,-,TRBV5-4,TGTGCCAGCAACGTGGGGGCCGGGGAGACCCAGTACTTC,CASNVGAGETQYF
medium-sized,13,TRBJ2-5,-,TRBV5-1,TGCGCCAGCAGCTTCGGCCAGGGTGAGACCCAGTACTTC,CASSFGQGETQYF
-,14,TRBJ2-7,-,TRBV7-2,TGTGCCAGCAGCTTAGGAGGCCTCTGGAGCGAGCAGTACTTC,CASSLGGLWSEQYF
-,16,TRBJ1-5,-,TRBV4-1,TGCGCCAGCAGCCTAGGGGCGGGGAATACCAATCAGCCCCAGCATTTT,CASSLGAGNTNQPQHF